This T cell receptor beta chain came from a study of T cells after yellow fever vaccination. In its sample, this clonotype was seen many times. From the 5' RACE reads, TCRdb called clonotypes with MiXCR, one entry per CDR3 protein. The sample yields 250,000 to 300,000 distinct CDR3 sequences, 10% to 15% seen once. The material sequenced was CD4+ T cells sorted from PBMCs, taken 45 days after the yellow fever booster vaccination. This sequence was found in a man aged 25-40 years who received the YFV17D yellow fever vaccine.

In nucleotides, the CDR3 is TGCGCCAGCAATTTACTAGCGGTGAGCTCCTACAATGAGCAGTTCTTC. Protein sequence: CASNLLAVSSYNEQFF. V gene TRBV5-1 combines with J gene TRBJ2-1, with TRBD2 matching 8 bases. The CDR3 sequence is 16 residues long. Germline loops: CDR1 SGHRS, CDR2 YFSETQ. J gave up 0 bases and V 6 bases, and 8 bases lay outside the gene matches.